These T cell receptor beta chains were read from a single sample in a study of neurological immune-mediated disorders. In TCRdb, the 5' RACE reads were re-called with MiXCR into one record per CDR3 protein. Among fewer than 35,000 distinct CDR3 sequences listed, around 3.2% were seen once. The specimen was PBMCs. Every receptor here comes from a woman in her twenties or thirties with multiple sclerosis. Each CDR3 is given with its conserved first and last residue. The D gene is left open where the match is weak. Where a row states a size, it is once, few, many or the class of an expanded clone; other rows omit it.

J gene | clone size | V gene | D gene | CDR3 protein | CDR3 DNA
TRBJ2-7 | many | TRBV20-1 | - | CSARISPGFRYYEQYF | TGCAGTGCTAGAATTAGCCCAGGCTTTCGCTACTATGAGCAGTACTTC
TRBJ2-7 | medium-sized | TRBV12-3/TRBV12-4 | TRBD1 | CASRSSDRGYEQYF | TGTGCCAGCAGGTCATCGGACAGGGGCTACGAGCAGTACTTC
TRBJ2-1 | many | TRBV20-1 | TRBD2 | CSARDPTASGGLSYNEQFF | TGCAGTGCTAGAGATCCCACGGCTAGCGGGGGGCTCTCCTACAATGAGCAGTTCTTC
TRBJ2-7 | large | TRBV29-1 | - | CSVDDDSSYEQYF | TGCAGCGTTGACGATGACAGCTCCTACGAGCAGTACTTC
TRBJ1-1 | many | TRBV20-1 | - | CSAPGQSNTEAFF | TGCAGTGCCCCAGGACAGTCGAACACTGAAGCTTTCTTT
TRBJ2-3 | - | TRBV20-1 | TRBD2 | CSASTSGRTDTQYF | TGCAGTGCTAGTACTAGCGGGAGAACAGATACGCAGTATTTT
TRBJ2-7 | many | TRBV4-1 | - | CASSQSPRGETYVQYF | TGCGCCAGCAGCCAATCGCCCCGGGGAGAGACCTACGTGCAGTACTTC
TRBJ1-2 | many | TRBV20-1 | TRBD1 | CSASQGQGAEGYTF | TGCAGTGCTAGTCAGGGACAGGGGGCGGAAGGCTACACCTTC
TRBJ2-7 | many | TRBV5-1 | TRBD1 | CASSFGQGDGYEQYF | TGCGCCAGCAGCTTCGGACAGGGGGACGGATACGAGCAGTACTTC
TRBJ1-1 | many | TRBV4-3 | - | CASSPSARRMNTEAFF | TGCGCCAGCAGCCCCAGTGCCCGCCGAATGAACACTGAAGCTTTCTTT
TRBJ2-7 | many | TRBV20-1 | - | CSAEGRSNYEQYF | TGCAGTGCAGAGGGGCGGTCGAACTACGAGCAGTACTTC
TRBJ2-1 | many | TRBV12-3/TRBV12-4 | - | CASSPSFNEQFF | TGTGCCAGCAGCCCCTCGTTCAATGAGCAGTTCTTC
TRBJ1-1 | many | TRBV5-1 | - | CASSLLGALNTEAFF | TGCGCCAGCAGCTTGCTAGGGGCCCTGAACACTGAAGCTTTCTTT
TRBJ1-1 | - | TRBV18 | TRBD1 | CASSPQGARTEAFF | TGTGCCAGCTCACCGCAGGGGGCTCGGACTGAAGCTTTCTTT
TRBJ1-2 | many | TRBV18 | TRBD1 | CASSPPGQGAPTF | TGTGCCAGCTCACCACCGGGACAGGGGGCTCCCACCTTC
TRBJ2-7 | many | TRBV7-9 | TRBD2 | CASSHASGGSYEQYF | TGTGCCAGCAGCCACGCTAGCGGGGGGTCCTACGAGCAGTACTTC
TRBJ1-5 | many | TRBV6-2/TRBV6-3 | - | CASGGSMIKSNQPQNF | TGTGCCAGCGGGGGATCGATGATCAAGAGCAATCAGCCCCAGAATTTT